The rows below give T cell receptor beta chains drawn from one sample of a study of early T cells in non-severe SARS-CoV-2 infection. MiXCR, applied by TCRdb to the 5' RACE reads, yields one record per CDR3 protein. The sample consists of some 67,000 distinct CDR3 sequences, less than 15% of them appearing once. The material sequenced was whole blood. These receptors all come from an adult who was a healthcare worker with PCR-confirmed SARS-CoV-2 infection or an uninfected control (not recorded which). Each CDR3 is given with its conserved first and last residue. The order of the fields is CDR3 protein, CDR3 DNA, clone size, V gene, J gene, D gene. A D gene is named only where the DNA matches it firmly. Clone size is shown for a subset of rows, as once, few, many or a class of expanded clone.

CDR3aa: CASSLTGTSSYYNEQFF; CDR3nt: TGTGCCAGCAGCCTCACCGGGACTAGCAGTTACTACAATGAGCAGTTCTTC; abundance: NA; v_gene: TRBV7-2; j_gene: TRBJ2-1; d_gene: TRBD2
CDR3aa: CASSQTTVPPTDTQYF; CDR3nt: TGTGCCAGCAGCCAAACCACGGTTCCTCCCACAGATACGCAGTATTTT; abundance: NA; v_gene: TRBV13; j_gene: TRBJ2-3; d_gene: NA
CDR3aa: CASSRTGREQYF; CDR3nt: TGTGCCAGCAGCCGGACAGGGCGCGAGCAGTACTTC; abundance: many; v_gene: TRBV12-3/TRBV12-4; j_gene: TRBJ2-7; d_gene: TRBD1
CDR3aa: CASSGWTSGMPEQYF; CDR3nt: TGTGCCAGCAGTGGATGGACTAGCGGGATGCCCGAGCAGTACTTC; abundance: medium-sized; v_gene: TRBV6-2/TRBV6-3; j_gene: TRBJ2-7; d_gene: TRBD2
CDR3aa: CASGGRSDEQYF; CDR3nt: TGTGCCAGCGGAGGGCGAAGCGACGAGCAGTACTTC; abundance: NA; v_gene: TRBV6-2/TRBV6-3; j_gene: TRBJ2-7; d_gene: NA
CDR3aa: CAWSGTGNYGYTF; CDR3nt: TGTGCCTGGAGTGGGACAGGGAACTATGGCTACACCTTC; abundance: NA; v_gene: TRBV30; j_gene: TRBJ1-2; d_gene: TRBD1
CDR3aa: CASKESGTGLMPQHF; CDR3nt: TGTGCCAGCAAAGAATCCGGGACAGGCCTTATGCCCCAGCATTTT; abundance: many; v_gene: TRBV6-5; j_gene: TRBJ1-5; d_gene: TRBD1
CDR3aa: CASSTRGATNEKLFF; CDR3nt: TGCGCCAGCAGCACGCGGGGTGCAACTAATGAAAAACTGTTTTTT; abundance: NA; v_gene: TRBV5-1; j_gene: TRBJ1-4; d_gene: NA
CDR3aa: CASSFTSNNSPLHF; CDR3nt: TGTGCCAGCAGCTTCACCTCCAATAATTCACCCCTCCACTTT; abundance: NA; v_gene: TRBV7-3; j_gene: TRBJ1-6; d_gene: NA
CDR3aa: CSVRQGSPDTQYF; CDR3nt: TGCAGCGTCCGACAGGGTAGCCCAGATACGCAGTATTTT; abundance: many; v_gene: TRBV29-1; j_gene: TRBJ2-3; d_gene: TRBD1
CDR3aa: CASSSQGAVLDTGELFF; CDR3nt: TGTGCCAGCAGCTCGCAGGGGGCGGTTCTGGACACCGGGGAGCTGTTTTTT; abundance: NA; v_gene: TRBV7-6; j_gene: TRBJ2-2; d_gene: TRBD1
CDR3aa: CASSYPPRRLAGDQTDTQYF; CDR3nt: TGTGCCAGCAGTTACCCCCCCCGCAGACTAGCGGGAGATCAGACAGATACGCAGTATTTT; abundance: NA; v_gene: TRBV6-6; j_gene: TRBJ2-3; d_gene: TRBD2
CDR3aa: CSARDHRVDEQYF; CDR3nt: TGCAGTGCTAGAGATCACAGGGTGGATGAGCAGTACTTC; abundance: few; v_gene: TRBV20-1; j_gene: TRBJ2-7; d_gene: NA
CDR3aa: CSSSLAGYEQYF; CDR3nt: TGCTCAAGCTCACTAGCGGGTTACGAGCAGTACTTC; abundance: NA; v_gene: TRBV5-1; j_gene: TRBJ2-7; d_gene: TRBD2
CDR3aa: CASTWNGKETQYF; CDR3nt: TGTGCCAGCACTTGGAATGGCAAAGAGACCCAGTACTTC; abundance: NA; v_gene: TRBV2; j_gene: TRBJ2-5; d_gene: NA
CDR3aa: CASSSDRGRFTQYF; CDR3nt: TGTGCCAGCAGCTCGGACAGGGGGCGTTTTACGCAGTATTTT; abundance: many; v_gene: TRBV11-3; j_gene: TRBJ2-3; d_gene: TRBD1
CDR3aa: CAWSPMGTVGYTF; CDR3nt: TGTGCCTGGAGCCCCATGGGGACGGTTGGCTACACCTTC; abundance: many; v_gene: TRBV30; j_gene: TRBJ1-2; d_gene: NA
CDR3aa: CATKRTVDQPQHF; CDR3nt: TGTGCGACCAAACGGACAGTCGATCAGCCCCAGCATTTT; abundance: few; v_gene: TRBV6-5; j_gene: TRBJ1-5; d_gene: NA
CDR3aa: CAASGRSGGGDTQYF; CDR3nt: TGCGCCGCGAGCGGTAGGAGCGGAGGGGGAGATACGCAGTATTTT; abundance: few; v_gene: TRBV4-1; j_gene: TRBJ2-3; d_gene: NA
CDR3aa: CASSQRGATDTQYF; CDR3nt: TGTGCCAGCAGCCAACGGGGCGCGACAGATACGCAGTATTTT; abundance: NA; v_gene: TRBV3-1; j_gene: TRBJ2-3; d_gene: NA
CDR3aa: CASSFDSNQPQHF; CDR3nt: TGTGCCAGCAGCTTTGATAGCAATCAGCCCCAGCATTTT; abundance: NA; v_gene: TRBV7-4; j_gene: TRBJ1-5; d_gene: NA
CDR3aa: CSVADRPQETQYF; CDR3nt: TGCAGCGTGGCGGACAGGCCGCAAGAGACCCAGTACTTC; abundance: NA; v_gene: TRBV29-1; j_gene: TRBJ2-5; d_gene: TRBD1
CDR3aa: CSAVETGLETQYF; CDR3nt: TGCAGTGCGGTCGAGACAGGGCTTGAGACCCAGTACTTC; abundance: many; v_gene: TRBV20-1; j_gene: TRBJ2-5; d_gene: TRBD1
CDR3aa: CASTTVGCTDTQYF; CDR3nt: TGTGCCAGCACTACAGTCGGGTGCACAGATACGCAGTATTTT; abundance: few; v_gene: TRBV25-1; j_gene: TRBJ2-3; d_gene: NA
CDR3aa: CASSSNRGYTEAFF; CDR3nt: TGTGCCAGCAGTTCAAACCGCGGTTACACTGAAGCTTTCTTT; abundance: NA; v_gene: TRBV6-2/TRBV6-3; j_gene: TRBJ1-1; d_gene: NA
CDR3aa: CSVGSPGTGNYNEQFF; CDR3nt: TGCAGCGTAGGTTCACCCGGGACGGGAAACTACAATGAGCAGTTCTTC; abundance: many; v_gene: TRBV29-1; j_gene: TRBJ2-1; d_gene: NA
CDR3aa: CASSPKPPGLAGFVDTQYF; CDR3nt: TGTGCCAGCAGTCCTAAGCCCCCAGGACTAGCGGGATTTGTAGATACGCAGTATTTT; abundance: NA; v_gene: TRBV6-6; j_gene: TRBJ2-3; d_gene: TRBD2
CDR3aa: CASSPSSARNEQFF; CDR3nt: TGTGCCAGCAGCCCGAGCAGCGCGAGGAATGAGCAGTTCTTC; abundance: many; v_gene: TRBV9; j_gene: TRBJ2-1; d_gene: NA
CDR3aa: CASTTDRFVDSPLHF; CDR3nt: TGTGCCAGCACCACGGACAGGTTTGTGGATTCACCCCTCCACTTT; abundance: few; v_gene: TRBV12-3/TRBV12-4; j_gene: TRBJ1-6; d_gene: TRBD1
CDR3aa: CASTWTGQNNEQFF; CDR3nt: TGTGCCAGCACCTGGACAGGGCAAAACAATGAGCAGTTCTTC; abundance: NA; v_gene: TRBV12-3/TRBV12-4; j_gene: TRBJ2-1; d_gene: TRBD1
CDR3aa: CASSGQGVRTEAFF; CDR3nt: TGTGCCAGCAGTGGCCAGGGGGTGCGCACTGAAGCTTTCTTT; abundance: few; v_gene: TRBV2; j_gene: TRBJ1-1; d_gene: TRBD1
CDR3aa: CASSAKLAGDTDTQYF; CDR3nt: TGTGCCAGCAGCGCGAAGCTAGCGGGAGATACAGATACGCAGTATTTT; abundance: many; v_gene: TRBV9; j_gene: TRBJ2-3; d_gene: TRBD2
CDR3aa: CSVNSGTPSYEQYF; CDR3nt: TGCAGCGTTAATTCCGGGACGCCTTCCTACGAGCAGTACTTC; abundance: NA; v_gene: TRBV29-1; j_gene: TRBJ2-7; d_gene: NA
CDR3aa: CASSIRGSGTAARGAGELFF; CDR3nt: TGTGCCAGCAGCATTAGAGGATCCGGGACCGCAGCACGGGGGGCCGGGGAGCTGTTTTTT; abundance: many; v_gene: TRBV7-6; j_gene: TRBJ2-2; d_gene: TRBD2
CDR3aa: CASSLVGSFLYEQYF; CDR3nt: TGTGCCAGCAGCTTGGTGGGTAGCTTTCTCTACGAGCAGTACTTC; abundance: NA; v_gene: TRBV5-6; j_gene: TRBJ2-7; d_gene: NA
CDR3aa: CSARASTDTQYF; CDR3nt: TGCAGTGCTAGAGCTAGCACAGATACGCAGTATTTT; abundance: many; v_gene: TRBV20-1; j_gene: TRBJ2-3; d_gene: NA
CDR3aa: CASSLARRGDTQYF; CDR3nt: TGTGCCAGCAGCTTGGCAAGGCGTGGAGATACGCAGTATTTT; abundance: NA; v_gene: TRBV5-5; j_gene: TRBJ2-3; d_gene: NA
CDR3aa: CASRPLTGALNIQYF; CDR3nt: TGTGCCAGCAGACCCCTTACGGGGGCATTAAACATTCAGTACTTC; abundance: NA; v_gene: TRBV6-2/TRBV6-3; j_gene: TRBJ2-4; d_gene: NA
CDR3aa: CSASREVYAEAFF; CDR3nt: TGCAGTGCCAGTAGGGAGGTGTACGCTGAAGCTTTCTTT; abundance: many; v_gene: TRBV20-1; j_gene: TRBJ1-1; d_gene: NA
CDR3aa: CSAREEIGSPLHF; CDR3nt: TGCAGTGCTAGAGAAGAGATTGGCTCACCCCTCCACTTT; abundance: few; v_gene: TRBV20-1; j_gene: TRBJ1-6; d_gene: NA
CDR3aa: CASSPNSRIAYNSPLHF; CDR3nt: TGTGCCAGCTCACCAAATTCGCGGATAGCCTATAATTCACCCCTCCACTTT; abundance: many; v_gene: TRBV18; j_gene: TRBJ1-6; d_gene: NA
CDR3aa: CSVDTGNTGELFF; CDR3nt: TGCAGCGTCGATACAGGGAACACCGGGGAGCTGTTTTTT; abundance: NA; v_gene: TRBV29-1; j_gene: TRBJ2-2; d_gene: NA
CDR3aa: CASSYSKGAGSNQPQHF; CDR3nt: TGTGCCAGCAGTTACTCGAAAGGGGCGGGTAGCAATCAGCCCCAGCATTTT; abundance: few; v_gene: TRBV6-2/TRBV6-3; j_gene: TRBJ1-5; d_gene: NA
CDR3aa: CSARDYRGQDEQFF; CDR3nt: TGCAGTGCTAGAGATTACAGGGGGCAGGATGAGCAGTTCTTC; abundance: NA; v_gene: TRBV20-1; j_gene: TRBJ2-1; d_gene: TRBD1
CDR3aa: CASTGANEQYF; CDR3nt: TGTGCCAGCACGGGGGCGAACGAGCAGTACTTC; abundance: once; v_gene: TRBV6-6; j_gene: TRBJ2-7; d_gene: NA
CDR3aa: CASSEARGREAFF; CDR3nt: TGTGCCAGCAGTGAAGCGCGGGGGCGTGAAGCTTTCTTT; abundance: few; v_gene: TRBV2; j_gene: TRBJ1-1; d_gene: NA
CDR3aa: CASSLDAEISYGYTF; CDR3nt: TGTGCCAGCAGCTTAGATGCCGAGATCTCCTATGGCTACACCTTC; abundance: NA; v_gene: TRBV7-2; j_gene: TRBJ1-2; d_gene: NA
CDR3aa: CASSRQQGPLGTEAFF; CDR3nt: TGTGCCAGCAGCCGGCAACAGGGGCCTTTGGGAACTGAAGCTTTCTTT; abundance: NA; v_gene: TRBV9; j_gene: TRBJ1-1; d_gene: TRBD1
CDR3aa: CASSLDAGSPLHF; CDR3nt: TGCGCCAGCAGCTTGGATGCGGGATCACCCCTCCACTTT; abundance: many; v_gene: TRBV5-1; j_gene: TRBJ1-6; d_gene: NA
CDR3aa: CSAMSNTGELFF; CDR3nt: TGCAGTGCTATGTCTAATACCGGGGAGCTGTTTTTT; abundance: many; v_gene: TRBV20-1; j_gene: TRBJ2-2; d_gene: NA
CDR3aa: CATSDTLSSADTQYF; CDR3nt: TGTGCCACCAGTGACACCCTCAGTTCCGCAGATACGCAGTATTTT; abundance: many; v_gene: TRBV24-1; j_gene: TRBJ2-3; d_gene: NA
CDR3aa: CASRPRGTGGETQYF; CDR3nt: TGTGCCAGCCGCCCCAGGGGGACAGGGGGTGAGACCCAGTACTTC; abundance: NA; v_gene: TRBV6-6; j_gene: TRBJ2-5; d_gene: TRBD1
CDR3aa: CSVEFAGAQETQYF; CDR3nt: TGCAGCGTTGAATTTGCGGGGGCGCAAGAGACCCAGTACTTC; abundance: many; v_gene: TRBV29-1; j_gene: TRBJ2-5; d_gene: NA
CDR3aa: CASSQSSGTGTDTQYF; CDR3nt: TGTGCCAGCAGCCAGTCCTCCGGGACTGGCACAGATACGCAGTATTTT; abundance: few; v_gene: TRBV3-1; j_gene: TRBJ2-3; d_gene: NA
CDR3aa: CASSQTGFRTDTQYF; CDR3nt: TGTGCCAGCAGCCAGACAGGGTTCCGCACAGATACGCAGTATTTT; abundance: few; v_gene: TRBV6-1; j_gene: TRBJ2-3; d_gene: TRBD1
CDR3aa: CASSGRAYEQYF; CDR3nt: TGTGCCAGCAGTGGGAGGGCCTACGAGCAGTACTTC; abundance: NA; v_gene: TRBV2; j_gene: TRBJ2-7; d_gene: NA
CDR3aa: CASSAGEYQETQYF; CDR3nt: TGTGCCAGCAGCGCCGGGGAGTACCAAGAGACCCAGTACTTC; abundance: NA; v_gene: TRBV7-9; j_gene: TRBJ2-5; d_gene: NA
CDR3aa: CASGILGSSSYEQYF; CDR3nt: TGTGCCAGCGGCATTCTCGGATCGAGCTCCTACGAGCAGTACTTC; abundance: once; v_gene: TRBV12-3/TRBV12-4; j_gene: TRBJ2-7; d_gene: NA
CDR3aa: CAWSVGNTIYF; CDR3nt: TGTGCCTGGAGCGTAGGAAACACCATATATTTT; abundance: NA; v_gene: TRBV30; j_gene: TRBJ1-3; d_gene: NA